The 20 T cell receptor beta chains reported below all come from one sample, sequenced in a study of naive and memory T cell subsets. An equimolar mix of two oligonucleotides served as the beta constant-region primer for TRBC1 and TRBC2. TCRdb analysed the UMI-ligation and nested PCR reads with MiXCR anew, one entry per CDR3 protein. The sample shows 120,000 to 150,000 distinct CDR3 sequences, about 18% of them seen only once. Input material: naive CD4+ T cells from blood. Receptors were obtained from a human donor in good health.

This clonotype was observed a few times. The chain uses TRBV18 and TRBJ2-7; D uncertain. From germline, CDR1 is KGHSH and CDR2 LQKENI. The V and J ends lost 2 bases and 2 bases respectively, with 16 bases between them. This CDR3 spans 16 amino acids. This chain's CDR3 is CASSPFGLDWPYEQYF. DNA of the CDR3: TGTGCCAGCTCACCATTCGGCCTAGACTGGCCCTACGAGCAGTACTTC.

In its sample, this clonotype was seen a few times. The J gene is TRBJ2-3, the V gene TRBV7-3, with D possibly TRBD1 on 5 matching bases. Germline V gives CDR1 SGHTA, CDR2 FQGTGA. V lost 1 base and J lost 0, with 8 bases in between. The CDR3 totals 15 residues. For the CDR3, the DNA is TGTGCCAGCAGCTTAAGCAGGGCTAGCACAGATACGCAGTATTTT. It yields the protein CASSLSRASTDTQYF.

This clonotype was counted only a few times. This chain links TRBV7-2 with TRBJ2-7; possibly TRBD2 for D (5 bases). The CDR3 is 17 residues long. The germline V and J ends were trimmed by 7 bases and 2 bases, with 24 bases remaining between them. Germline CDR1 and CDR2: SGHTA and FQGNSA. The CDR3 here is CASIAGQDFSRPYEQYF. CDR3 nucleotide sequence: TGTGCCAGCATTGCCGGGCAGGACTTCTCCCGGCCCTACGAGCAGTACTTC.

Only a few counts were recorded for this clonotype. The rearrangement uses TRBV7-9 and TRBJ1-6; the D is unclear. This CDR3 is built from 12 residues. Germline V gives CDR1 SEHNR, CDR2 FQNEAQ (reference sequence). Trimming took 5 bases from V and 7 from J, leaving 6 bases between them. CDR3 loop: CASSQTNSPLHF. CDR3 coding DNA: TGTGCCAGCAGCCAGACAAATTCACCCCTCCACTTT.

The chain has TRBV30 and TRBJ1-1; unclear D gene. The CDR3 is made up of 10 amino acids. V gave up 6 bases and J gave up 7 bases, with 9 bases separating them. Germline CDR1 reads GTSNPN; CDR2 reads SVGIG (reference sequence). CDR3 sequence reads: CACSGIEAFF. The CDR3 nucleotides read TGTGCCTGTTCGGGTATTGAAGCTTTCTTT.

In its sample, this clonotype was seen a few times. The chain's CDR3 is CSVVGGAGGTEQFF. Here the CDR3 DNA reads TGCAGCGTGGTGGGGGGAGCGGGAGGGACTGAGCAGTTCTTC. The chain employs TRBV29-1 and TRBJ2-1, with 10 bases aligning to TRBD2. Losses at the gene ends were 6 bases for V and 9 bases for J; bases not matched to a gene: 11. Germline loops: CDR1 SQVTM, CDR2 ANQGSEA. The CDR3 covers 14 residues.

This clonotype was picked up a small number of times. The chain uses TRBV19 and TRBJ1-1; the match to TRBD1 covers 9 bases. CDR3 length: 14 residues. Germline values: CDR1 LNHDA, CDR2 SQIVND (reference sequence). With 5 bases clipped from V and 6 bases from J, the junction kept 7 bases outside the gene matches. DNA for the CDR3: TGTGCCAGTAGTGTACAGGGGGCGAAGGCTGAAGCTTTCTTT. This translates into CASSVQGAKAEAFF.

A note on this clonotype: Likely a read error: the CDR3 ends without its conserved phenylalanine or tryptophan. The J gene is TRBJ2-1, the V gene TRBV27; 9 nucleotides agree with TRBD2. Germline lookup yields CDR1 MNHEY and CDR2 SMNVEV (reference sequence). CDR3 length equals 12 residues. With 6 bases clipped from V and 11 bases from J, the junction kept 5 bases outside the gene matches. Here the CDR3 DNA reads TGTGCCAGCAGCGTCCTAGCGGGACAGCAGTTCTCC. It is translated as CASSVLAGQQFS.

The chain has TRBV7-3 and TRBJ2-5, with 7 bases lining up with TRBD2. This CDR3 comprises 15 residues. Germline-derived CDR1 and CDR2 are SGHTA and FQGTGA. V lost 4 bases and J lost 2; bases outside the gene matches: 7. The CDR3 DNA is TGTGCCAGCAGCTCTACCGGGACTAAACAAGAGACCCAGTACTTC. Translating it yields CASSSTGTKQETQYF.

This clonotype was seen only a few times. V is TRBV20-1 and J is TRBJ1-5; D is unresolved. The CDR3 has 13 amino acids. Germline CDR1 DFQATT, CDR2 SNEGSKA (reference sequence). V was trimmed by 1 base and J by 4 bases, leaving 8 bases between them. In DNA form, the CDR3 reads TGCAGTGCTAGAGTTTCGGGTAATCAGCCCCAGCATTTT. This encodes CSARVSGNQPQHF.

Only a few counts were recorded for this clonotype. Here the CDR3 DNA reads TGTGCCAGCAGCACCGGACCTACAGATACGCAGTATTTT. It yields the protein CASSTGPTDTQYF. The rearrangement joins TRBV7-3 to TRBJ2-3; D remains unclear. The CDR3 length is 13 residues. The V and J ends lost 5 bases and 3 bases respectively, with 9 bases between them. Germline V gene sequence: CDR1 SGHTA, CDR2 FQGTGA.

In this sample, this clonotype turned up a few times. This rearrangement joins TRBV28 to TRBJ2-1, with D perhaps matching TRBD2 (5 bases). From germline, CDR1 is MDHEN and CDR2 SYDVKM. Trimming removed 4 bases at V and 0 bases at J, with 13 bases between. The CDR3 totals 16 residues. Here the CDR3 reads CASSSPAGRSYNEQFF. CDR3 in DNA: TGTGCCAGCAGTTCCCCGGCGGGCCGCTCCTACAATGAGCAGTTCTTC. The full variable domain, rest sourced from reference TRBV28 and TRBJ2-1, is DVKVTQSSRYLVKRTGEKVFLECVQDMDHENMFWYRQDPGLGLRLIYFSYDVKMKEKGDIPEGYSVSREKKERFSLILESASTNQTSMYLCASSSPAGRSYNEQFFGPGTRLTVL.

The CDR3 spells CASSYSLAGGFYEQFF. CDR3 in DNA: TGTGCCAGCAGTTACTCGCTAGCGGGCGGCTTTTATGAGCAGTTCTTC. This chain links TRBV6-5 with TRBJ2-1; 8 bases line up with TRBD2. Germline CDR1 reads MNHEY; CDR2 reads SVGAGI. V trimming: 0 bases; J trimming: 8 bases; junction bases outside the gene matches: 9. The CDR3 has 16 amino acids.

This clonotype has only a few counts. The rearrangement links TRBV30 to TRBJ1-5; D is unresolved. This CDR3 region has 13 residues. Germline lookup yields CDR1 GTSNPN and CDR2 SVGIG (reference sequence). V was clipped by 3 bases and J by 5 bases, with 11 bases between them. The CDR3 loop reads CAWRGGSHQPQHF. In DNA, the CDR3 is TGTGCCTGGAGAGGTGGTTCCCATCAGCCCCAGCATTTT. The variable domain in full, completed from reference TRBV30 and TRBJ1-5, reads SQTIHQWPATLVQPVGSPLSLECTVEGTSNPNLYWYRQAAGRGLQLLFYSVGIGQISSEVPQNLSASRPQDRQFILSSKKLLLSDSGFYLCAWRGGSHQPQHFGDGTRLSIL.

The chain joins TRBV4-2 to TRBJ1-1; D remains unclear. Germline assignment: CDR1 LGHNA and CDR2 YNFKEQ. V was trimmed by 0 bases and J by 1 base, leaving 6 bases between them. CDR3 length: 14 amino acids. The CDR3: CASSQDNRNTEAFF. The CDR3 DNA is TGTGCCAGCAGCCAAGATAACAGGAACACTGAAGCTTTCTTT.

The chain has TRBV11-1 and TRBJ2-1, with TRBD2 identical over 9 bases. Per germline, CDR1 SGHAT and CDR2 FQDESV (reference sequence). This CDR3 is 14 amino acids long. V dropped 5 bases and J dropped 12; count of bases not matched to a gene: 11. CDR3 loop: CASSPRGGRAVQFF. The CDR3 DNA is TGTGCCAGCAGCCCCCGCGGCGGGAGGGCCGTGCAGTTCTTC.

V and J are TRBV20-1 and TRBJ2-1; D uncertain. Germline V gives CDR1 DFQATT, CDR2 SNEGSKA (reference sequence). The CDR3 extends over 14 amino acids. The V gene lost 7 bases and the J gene lost 5 bases, with 18 bases spanning the gap. The CDR3 reads CSVEPSSSDNEQFF. The DNA for the CDR3 is TGCAGTGTCGAACCGTCCTCTTCTGACAATGAGCAGTTCTTC.

This clonotype was seen a handful of times. J is TRBJ2-5 and V is TRBV29-1; D not resolved. Trimming took off 4 bases at V and 1 base at J, with 7 bases between the two ends. The CDR3 runs to 12 residues. CDR1 is SQVTM, CDR2 ANQGSEA, per germline. Here the CDR3 reads CSVVSLQETQYF. As DNA, the CDR3 is TGCAGCGTTGTCTCGCTCCAAGAGACCCAGTACTTC.

This clonotype was seen only a few times. The gene calls are TRBV6-6 and TRBJ2-6, with TRBD2 as a possible D gene (5 bases). The length of the CDR3 is 16 residues. The ends were cut back, 0 bases at V and 1 base at J, with 7 bases in the middle. The germline CDR1 and CDR2 sequences are MNHNY and SVGAGI (reference sequence). The CDR3 DNA is TGTGCCAGCAGTTACTCTGGAGGTTCTGGGGCCAACGTCCTGACTTTC. It translates to CASSYSGGSGANVLTF.

This clonotype was seen a handful of times. J is TRBJ2-7 and V is TRBV5-4; TRBD2 matches 7 bases. V shed 4 bases, J shed 0 bases, and the junction held 10 bases outside the gene matches. The CDR3 loop spans 16 amino acids. Germline values: CDR1 SGHNT, CDR2 YYREEE (reference sequence). This chain's CDR3 is CASSPAGGSRSYEQYF. The CDR3 nucleotides are TGTGCCAGCAGCCCGGCGGGCGGGAGCCGCTCCTACGAGCAGTACTTC.